The present entry profiles one TCR beta chain with its context. V shed 3 bases and J shed 1 base, with 12 bases lying between them. CDR1 and CDR2 from the germline V gene are MNHNS and SASEGT. The CDR3 is made up of 15 amino acids. The data originate from a study of blood T cell repertoires in COVID-19. In the study overall: Donors in the United States, Italy and Spain gave samples during acute or convalescent COVID-19. Nucleic acid was either cDNA or gDNA, and it came from T cells, B-cell-depleted T cells, or PBMCs.

Original handling: Estimation of nucleated cell counts relied on the amplification of reference gene primers. Produced via immunoSEQ multiplex PCR; TCRdb's table is partial and in-frame only. The D gene and trimming were derived from the DNA, and the V and J assignments and clone size from that table. The profile covers some 200,000 clones, with around 80% appearing a single time and approximately 6% taken by the ten largest. This sequence joins TRBV6-1 and TRBJ1-1; no clear D gene. This TCR was recovered from a woman between 65 and 79 years old with acute or convalescent COVID-19. The sequenced sample consisted of peripheral blood. The CDR3 DNA sequence: TGTGCCAGCAGTGACCCTGGGGAGGGGAACACTGAAGCTTTCTTT. Its translation is CASSDPGEGNTEAFF.